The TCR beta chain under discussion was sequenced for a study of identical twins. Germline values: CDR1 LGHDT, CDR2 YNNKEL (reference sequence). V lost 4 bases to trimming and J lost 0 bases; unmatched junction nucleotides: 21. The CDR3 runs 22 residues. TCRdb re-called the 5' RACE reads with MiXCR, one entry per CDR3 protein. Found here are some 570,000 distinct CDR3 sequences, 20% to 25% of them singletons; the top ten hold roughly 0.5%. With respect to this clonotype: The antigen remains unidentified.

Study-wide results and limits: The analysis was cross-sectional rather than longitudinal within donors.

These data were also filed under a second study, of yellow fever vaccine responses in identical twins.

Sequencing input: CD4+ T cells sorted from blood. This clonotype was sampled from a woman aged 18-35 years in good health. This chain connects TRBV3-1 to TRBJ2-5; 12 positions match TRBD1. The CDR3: CASSPRPPAWDRGRLHQETQYF. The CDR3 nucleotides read TGTGCCAGCAGCCCAAGACCCCCGGCGTGGGACAGGGGGCGCCTTCACCAAGAGACCCAGTACTTC.